There are many counts of the clone carrying this T cell receptor beta chain. The target antigen is unknown. Germline CDR1 is SNHLY and CDR2 is FYNNEI. This CDR3 has 12 residues. V gave up 6 bases and J gave up 7 bases, with 10 bases separating them. The sample is drawn from a study of human T cells and chemical hapten exposure. The overall study: The variation in per-sample TCR yields arose mainly from small differences in pooled library volumes. Study-level results: PT1 expanded TCR counts and patch test score correlated positively.

As to time point: patch test 2, 6 weeks after DPC sensitization. Treatment of the sample: therapeutic diphenylcyclopropenone sensitization with weekly scalp DPC. TCRdb called the RACE reads again in MiXCR, with one record for every CDR3 protein. Counted here are hundreds of thousands of distinct CDR3 sequences, around 6% occurring once; the ten biggest clones make up roughly 5.4%. Sequenced material: whole blood, taken in connection with sensitization to the hapten diphenylcyclopropenone (DPC). The receptor was derived from a woman aged 18-29 years with alopecia areata. Some clones in this sample may be carry-over from other donors' samples. This chain links TRBV2 with TRBJ1-5; D is unresolved. The CDR3 region is CASRVTSQPQHF. CDR3 sequence (DNA): TGTGCCAGCAGGGTGACTAGCCAGCCCCAGCATTTT.